The subject of this entry is one TCR beta chain. Antigen unknown. Germline CDR1 and CDR2: SGDLS and YYNGEE. Trimming stripped 4 bases from V and 1 base from J, with 11 bases between. The CDR3 has 14 amino acids. These data originate in a study of cytomegalovirus exposure and HLA in healthy donors. The PCR made use of 60 Vbeta and 13 Jbeta primers. In the original analysis: Among the unique TCR beta chains that a later analysis counted, 80 million to 100 million in all, about 11 million were shared. Data came from immunoSEQ multiplex PCR; TCRdb stores just in-frame clones and leaves some out. Clone size and the V and J calls come from that table; the DNA yielded D and trimming. Of fewer than 200,000 clones in the sample, about four fifths were seen once. Study-level findings and limits: There were a few CMV-associated chains whose specificity for CMV antigens was confirmed in vitro. Altogether, 150 to 200 TCR beta chains were recorded as cytomegalovirus-associated. A later analysis linked a missense DCLRE1C variant to TCR beta V- and J-gene trimming.

The TCR originated in a woman aged 18-29 years in good health and CMV-seropositive. Sequences were obtained from PBMCs. This rearrangement joins TRBV9 to TRBJ2-5, with D possibly TRBD2 on 5 matching bases. The CDR3 DNA follows: TGTGCCAGCAGCTACTCCGGGGTCCAAGAGACCCAGTACTTC. Its protein is CASSYSGVQETQYF.